This T cell receptor beta chain was sequenced in a study of human CD4 T cells and Enterobacteriaceae. Data came from immunoSEQ multiplex PCR; TCRdb stores just in-frame clones and leaves some out. The table has tens of thousands of clones, roughly 79% seen once. Regarding the study as a whole: In the top 5%: about 55% of the 19 and about 60% of the 34 cross-reactive clonotypes.

The memory gate held CD4+ cells that were not CD45RA+CCR7+CD95- naive cells, over 95% pure. Sorted cells lacked CD8+, CD14+, CD16+, CD56+, CD19+ and CD25-bright cells. With regard to this clone: Its antigen is undetermined.

The source is a human donor in good health. Sequenced sample: memory CD4+ T cells from blood.

The CDR3 reads CASSMTGQGSTGELFF. The CDR3 DNA follows: TGTGCCAGTAGTATGACGGGACAGGGAAGCACCGGGGAGCTGTTTTTT. This chain connects TRBV19 to TRBJ2-2; 9 positions agree with TRBD1. Germline CDR1 reads LNHDA; CDR2 reads SQIVND (reference sequence). CDR3 length: 16 amino acids. The V segment lost 3 bases and the J segment 4 bases; nucleotides outside the gene matches: 6.